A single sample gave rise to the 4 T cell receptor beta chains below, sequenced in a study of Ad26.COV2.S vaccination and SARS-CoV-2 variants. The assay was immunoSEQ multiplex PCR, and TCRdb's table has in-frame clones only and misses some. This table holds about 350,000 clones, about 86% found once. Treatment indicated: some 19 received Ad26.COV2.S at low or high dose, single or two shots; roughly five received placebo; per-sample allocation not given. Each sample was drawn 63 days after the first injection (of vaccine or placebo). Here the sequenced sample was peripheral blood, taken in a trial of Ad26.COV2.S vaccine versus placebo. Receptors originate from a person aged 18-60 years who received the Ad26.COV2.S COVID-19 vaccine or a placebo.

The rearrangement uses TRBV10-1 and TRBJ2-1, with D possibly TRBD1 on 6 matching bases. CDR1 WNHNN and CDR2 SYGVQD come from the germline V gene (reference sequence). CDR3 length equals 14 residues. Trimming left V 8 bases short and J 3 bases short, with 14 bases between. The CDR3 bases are TGCGCCAGCCCTGCGCCAGGGGTCTACAATGAGCAGTTCTTC. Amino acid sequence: CASPAPGVYNEQFF.

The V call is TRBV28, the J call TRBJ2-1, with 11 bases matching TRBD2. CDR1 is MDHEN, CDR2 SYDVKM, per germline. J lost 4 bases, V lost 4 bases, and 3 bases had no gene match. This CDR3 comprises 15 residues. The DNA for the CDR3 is TGTGCCAGCAGTTCGACTAGCGGGATTTACAATGAGCAGTTCTTC. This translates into CASSSTSGIYNEQFF.

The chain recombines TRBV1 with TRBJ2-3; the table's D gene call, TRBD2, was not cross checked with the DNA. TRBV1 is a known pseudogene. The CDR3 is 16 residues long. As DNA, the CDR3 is TGCACCAGCAGCCAAGAGAGGGCGGGGAGTATAGATACGCAGTATTTT. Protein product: CTSSQERAGSIDTQYF.

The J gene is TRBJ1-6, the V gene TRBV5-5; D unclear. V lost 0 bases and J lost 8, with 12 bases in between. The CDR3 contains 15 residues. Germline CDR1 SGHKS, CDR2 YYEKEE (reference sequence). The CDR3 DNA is TGTGCCAGCAGCTTGGCCTTAGCTAGCGATTCACCCCTCCACTTT. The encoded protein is CASSLALASDSPLHF.